One and the same sample provided the 17 T cell receptor beta chains below, sequenced in a study of cytomegalovirus exposure and HLA in healthy donors. A multiplex PCR was run with 60 Vbeta primers and 13 Jbeta primers. Using immunoSEQ multiplex PCR, the repertoire was profiled, and TCRdb retains in-frame clones only, with some absent. The sample consists of under 150,000 clones, around 75% of them appearing once. The sample taken for sequencing was PBMCs. These receptors were taken from a man aged 25-45 years in good health and CMV-seronegative.

The V and J genes are TRBV28 and TRBJ1-5; 7 positions agree with TRBD1. Germline trimming cut 3 bases from V and 7 bases from J; bases unmatched to any gene: 9. The CDR3 spans 15 residues. CDR1 and CDR2 from the germline V gene are MDHEN and SYDVKM. DNA of the CDR3: TGTGCCAGCAGTTTGCCCCAGGGGGTCGAGCAGCCCCAGCATTTT. Translation: CASSLPQGVEQPQHF.

About this clone: The conserved phenylalanine or tryptophan normally closing the CDR3 is absent here, so this likely arose from a read error. The CDR3 reads CAWRIGADTQYV. CDR3 nucleotides: TGTGCCTGGAGGATTGGGGCAGATACGCAGTATGTT. V is TRBV30 and J is TRBJ2-3; D ambiguous. CDR3 size: 12 residues. Trimming took off 3 bases at V and 4 bases at J, with 8 bases between the two ends. Germline V gives CDR1 GTSNPN, CDR2 SVGIG (reference sequence).

This clone turned up a few times. The chain combines TRBV5-1 with TRBJ2-2; TRBD2 aligns across 10 bases. The J segment lost 6 bases and the V segment lost 4 bases, leaving 6 bases of the junction unmatched. Germline-derived CDR1 and CDR2 are SGHRS and YFSETQ. The CDR3 has 15 amino acids. CDR3 sequence: CASSQRGGQSGELFF. In DNA form, the CDR3 reads TGCGCCAGCAGCCAGCGGGGGGGCCAATCCGGGGAGCTGTTTTTT. Drawing the rest from reference TRBV5-1 and TRBJ2-2, the complete variable domain is KAGVTQTPRYLIKTRGQQVTLSCSPISGHRSVSWYQQTPGQGLQFLFEYFSETQRNKGNFPGRFSGRQFSNSRSEMNVSTLELGDSALYLCASSQRGGQSGELFFGEGSRLTVL.

The genes are TRBV28 and TRBJ2-1; the match to TRBD2 covers 8 bases. CDR3 size: 14 residues. Germline CDR1 reads MDHEN; CDR2 reads SYDVKM. V lost 7 bases and J lost 8; bases outside the gene matches: 10. The CDR3 is CASTSGLASDEQFF. The CDR3, as DNA: TGTGCCAGCACTTCCGGACTAGCTTCGGATGAGCAGTTCTTC.

The V gene is TRBV7-9, the J gene TRBJ1-1, with 7 positions matching TRBD1. Per germline, CDR1 SEHNR and CDR2 FQNEAQ (reference sequence). Unmatched junction bases numbered 4, after V lost 6 bases and J lost 0 bases. There are 14 residues in the CDR3. CDR3 DNA: TGTGCCAGCAGTTGGGGACAGATGAACACTGAAGCTTTCTTT. Protein product: CASSWGQMNTEAFF.

The V and J genes are TRBV27 and TRBJ1-1; 8 bases fit TRBD1. J lost 5 bases, V lost 3 bases, and 8 bases had no gene match. The germline gives CDR1 MNHEY, CDR2 SMNVEV (reference sequence). There are 15 residues in the CDR3. The CDR3 region is CASSFLQGGRTEAFF. CDR3 nucleotide sequence: TGTGCCAGCAGTTTCTTACAGGGGGGGCGGACTGAAGCTTTCTTT.

The V and J genes are TRBV27 and TRBJ2-1; 15 positions agree with TRBD2. V lost 4 bases and J lost 7; bases outside the gene matches: 8. Germline CDR1 MNHEY, CDR2 SMNVEV (reference sequence). The CDR3 loop spans 17 amino acids. The CDR3, as DNA: TGTGCCAGCAGTTCCGGACTAGCGGGGGGGCGGAGGAATGAGCAGTTCTTC. Residues: CASSSGLAGGRRNEQFF.

The J gene is TRBJ1-1, the V gene TRBV6-1; 8 bases align to TRBD1. The CDR3 is 13 residues long. Trimming at V came to 6 bases and at J to 6 bases, leaving 6 bases not matched to a gene. Looked up from germline, CDR1 is MNHNS and CDR2 is SASEGT. The CDR3 reads CASRDRVMSEAFF. The CDR3 DNA reads TGTGCCAGCAGGGACAGGGTTATGTCTGAAGCTTTCTTT.

V and J are TRBV29-1 and TRBJ2-5, with D perhaps matching TRBD1 (6 bases). Per germline, CDR1 SQVTM and CDR2 ANQGSEA. This CDR3 spans 13 amino acids. V was trimmed by 4 bases and J by 4 bases, leaving 13 bases between them. The CDR3 loop reads CSVAEGGRETQYF. In nucleotides, the CDR3 is TGCAGCGTTGCGGAAGGGGGAAGAGAGACCCAGTACTTC.

Details on this clone: This same CDR3 is encoded by further DNA sequences in the sample. The gene calls are TRBV7-6 and TRBJ1-2; 7 bases are a match to TRBD1. CDR1 is SGHVS, CDR2 FNYEAQ, per germline. With V trimmed by 3 bases and J by 5 bases, 3 bases remained unmatched. CDR3 size: 13 residues. CDR3 nucleotides: TGTGCCAGCAGCTTTGCAGGGGGATATGGCTACACCTTC. The encoded protein is CASSFAGGYGYTF.

The CDR3: CASFQGKGIGTEAFF. The DNA for the CDR3 is TGTGCCAGCTTCCAGGGGAAAGGAATTGGCACTGAAGCTTTCTTT. The chain is built from TRBV5-4 and TRBJ1-1; tentatively, D is TRBD1 (6 bases). CDR1 is SGHNT and CDR2 is YYREEE in the germline V gene (reference sequence). Trimming cost V 7 bases and J 4 bases, with 20 bases left between them. The CDR3 is 15 amino acids.

The chain has TRBV27 and TRBJ2-1, with 7 nucleotides matching TRBD2. The V gene end was trimmed by 5 bases and the J gene end by 7 bases; junction bases not matched to a gene: 11. CDR3 length: 15 residues. CDR1 MNHEY and CDR2 SMNVEV come from the germline V gene (reference sequence). CDR3 sequence (DNA): TGTGCCAGCAGTCTCTTTGTGGGGGAGGGGAATGAGCAGTTCTTC. Translating gives CASSLFVGEGNEQFF.

V and J are TRBV18 and TRBJ1-4, with a weak D call TRBD1 (5 bases). Trimming cost V 5 bases and J 2 bases, with 12 bases left between them. Germline CDR1 KGHSH, CDR2 LQKENI. The CDR3 sequence is 15 residues long. DNA of the CDR3: TGTGCCAGCTCATTCTCGGACACCACTAATGAAAAACTGTTTTTT. Its protein is CASSFSDTTNEKLFF.

The chain recombines TRBV7-2 with TRBJ1-4; a weak D match, TRBD1 (6 bases). The V end lost 5 bases, the J end lost 7 bases, and 17 bases lay between the germline ends. The CDR3 spans 15 residues. Germline loops: CDR1 SGHTA, CDR2 FQGNSA. CDR3 protein: CASSVQRDIREKLFF. CDR3 in DNA: TGTGCCAGCAGCGTTCAACGGGACATTCGTGAAAAACTGTTTTTT.

This clone came up a few times. This chain links TRBV27 with TRBJ2-5, with 8 bases aligning to TRBD2. V shed 5 bases and J 2 bases; nucleotides not matched to a gene: 16. Germline CDR1 MNHEY, CDR2 SMNVEV (reference sequence). This CDR3 comprises 18 residues. In DNA, the CDR3 is TGTGCCAGCAGTCCGTTTGTAGCGGGAACACTCACGCAAGAGACCCAGTACTTC. Protein sequence: CASSPFVAGTLTQETQYF.

CDR3 residues: CSALGTNYNEQFF. As DNA, the CDR3 is TGCAGCGCCCTCGGGACAAACTACAATGAGCAGTTCTTC. This rearrangement joins TRBV29-1 to TRBJ2-1; D may be TRBD1 (6 bases). Germline CDR1 is SQVTM and CDR2 is ANQGSEA. Deletions cut 7 bases from V and 3 bases from J, with 13 bases between. The CDR3 is 13 residues long.

The CDR3: CASSGLADEQFF. The CDR3 DNA follows: TGTGCCAGCAGCGGACTAGCCGATGAGCAGTTCTTC. This chain uses TRBV9 with TRBJ2-1, with 7 nucleotides matching TRBD2. The germline V gene has CDR1 SGDLS and CDR2 YYNGEE. This CDR3 comprises 12 residues. The junction had 2 bases not matched to a gene; V was cut back by 3 bases and J by 8 bases.